The 5 T cell receptor beta chains below come from one sample, sequenced in a study of CD8 T cells in ankylosing spondylitis. TCRdb recomputed calls from the 5' RACE reads with MiXCR, one row per CDR3 protein. The table has some 300,000 distinct CDR3 sequences, about a fifth seen once. The sample was blood, either unsorted or a sorted T cell fraction (not recorded which). These receptors were taken from a female donor with ankylosing spondylitis or in good health (not recorded which).

The J gene is TRBJ1-2, the V gene TRBV7-2; 9 nucleotides line up with TRBD1. This CDR3 is built from 16 residues. Germline loops: CDR1 SGHTA, CDR2 FQGNSA. The junction had 12 bases not matched to a gene; V was cut back by 3 bases and J by 7 bases. CDR3: CASSLNNRGRVGGYTF. The CDR3 coding sequence is TGTGCCAGCAGCTTGAATAACAGGGGGCGAGTGGGTGGCTACACCTTC.

This clonotype was detected ten times or more. The chain has TRBV12-3 or TRBV12-4 and TRBJ2-1; D remains ambiguous. This CDR3 region has 11 residues. Between the trimmed V and J ends, which lost 9 bases and 8 bases, there was a span of 11 bases. CDR3 DNA: TGTGCCAGTGGCCGGTCCTATGAGCAGTTCTTC. Translated: CASGRSYEQFF.

The chain joins TRBV6-7 to TRBJ2-5; 11 nucleotides match TRBD2. TRBV6-7 is marked as an open reading frame, function uncertain. The CDR3 covers 15 residues. The trim removed 10 bases at V and 7 bases at J, leaving 14 bases unmatched. CDR3 sequence reads: CATDRLAGLSGTQYF. In DNA form, the CDR3 reads TGTGCCACTGATCGACTAGCGGGACTCAGCGGGACCCAGTACTTC.

The rearrangement joins TRBV5-1 to TRBJ2-7; TRBD1 agrees at 7 bases. The CDR3 has 14 amino acids. J gave up 5 bases and V 4 bases, and 9 bases lay outside the gene matches. Germline CDR1 and CDR2: SGHRS and YFSETQ. CDR3 amino acids: CASSRTGTTDEQYF. CDR3 bases: TGCGCCAGCAGCCGGACAGGAACGACGGACGAGCAGTACTTC.

The CDR3 region has the DNA TGTGCCAGCAGCTTTTTCAGGGAATATGGCTACACCTTC. Translation gives CASSFFREYGYTF. The V gene is TRBV5-6, the J gene TRBJ1-2, with TRBD1 as a possible D gene (5 bases). V lost 2 bases and J lost 5, with 10 bases in between. The CDR3 has 13 amino acids. Germline V gene sequence: CDR1 SGHDT, CDR2 YYEEEE.